One T cell receptor beta chain is described in this entry. The antigen is unknown. The CDR3 consists of 16 residues. Germline CDR1 SGHVS, CDR2 FQNEAQ. The sample is drawn from a study of Graves' ophthalmopathy and Graves' hyperthyroidism. TCR beta CDR3 regions were amplified from RNA transcripts. After a first-round RT-PCR with HTBI primers, a second-round multiplex PCR was run. TCRdb reanalysed the multiplex PCR reads using MiXCR and keeps one entry per CDR3 protein. The sample yields about 550,000 distinct CDR3 sequences, about 40% seen once. Uncontrolled infections, other autoimmune diseases, pregnancy or lactation barred patients from enrollment. Study-level results: Most thyroid clonotypes expanded beyond 0.001 frequency were also found in blood. Using 13 signatures, a model distinguished ophthalmopathy from stable hyperthyroidism, reaching just under 90% sensitivity and 65% to 84% specificity.

The receptor's source is an adult man with Graves' hyperthyroidism. The V and J genes are TRBV7-8 and TRBJ2-7, with TRBD2 matching over 8 bases. The J call may be incorrect, as the DNA end agrees better with TRBJ2-1. The sequenced material came from peripheral blood or thyroid tissue (not recorded which). CDR3 sequence (DNA): TGTGCCAGCAGCTTAGCACCGGGACTAGGGCTAATGGAGCAGTTCTTC. This sequence encodes CASSLAPGLGLMEQFF.